A single sample is the source of the 10 T cell receptor beta chains below, sequenced in a study of T cell responses to AZD1222 COVID-19 vaccine. Clones were read by immunoSEQ multiplex PCR, and TCRdb kept only the in-frame ones, dropping some. Found here are around 130,000 clones, about 91% of them singletons; the top ten hold approximately 2.1%. The material was peripheral blood, obtained 28 days after the second AZD1222 dose. The receptor set was obtained from an adult who received the AZD1222 COVID-19 vaccine.

This rearrangement joins TRBV28 to TRBJ1-4; tentative D call: TRBD1 (5 bases). Germline CDR1 MDHEN, CDR2 SYDVKM. V dropped 6 bases and J dropped 8 bases, with 13 bases sitting between them. The CDR3 totals 13 residues. The CDR3 coding sequence is TGTGCCAGCAGCCTCCCGGGGCACGAAAAACTGTTTTTT. Translation: CASSLPGHEKLFF.

The rearrangement uses TRBV25-1 and TRBJ2-3; D may be TRBD2 (5 bases). V lost 2 bases, J lost 8 bases, and 11 bases lay in between. Germline V gene data show CDR1 as MGHDK and CDR2 as SYGVNS. The CDR3 is made up of 13 amino acids. CDR3 coding DNA: TGTGCCAGCAGTGAACCGCCTAGCCCTACGCAGTATTTT. Translated, it gives CASSEPPSPTQYF.

A single count supports this clone. The chain couples TRBV7-2 to TRBJ1-4, with TRBD1 as a possible D gene (6 bases). Trimming shortened V by 1 base and J by 10 bases, and 10 bases separated the two germline ends. Germline CDR1 and CDR2: SGHTA and FQGNSA. This CDR3 comprises 13 residues. In DNA form, the CDR3 reads TGTGCCAGCAGCTTAGTTGGGGGGGCAAAACTGTTTTTT. This encodes CASSLVGGAKLFF. Combining the CDR3 with reference TRBV7-2 and TRBJ1-4 gives the whole variable domain GAGVSQSPSNKVTEKGKDVELRCDPISGHTALYWYRQSLGQGLEFLIYFQGNSAPDKSGLPSDRFSAERTGGSVSTLTIQRTQQEDSAVYLCASSLVGGAKLFFGSGTQLSVL.

With regard to this clone: The sample holds other DNA sequences that translate to the same CDR3. The gene calls are TRBV5-1 and TRBJ2-7, with unresolved D. CDR1 SGHRS and CDR2 YFSETQ come from the germline V gene. The CDR3 extends over 15 amino acids. Trimming removed 0 bases at V and 0 bases at J, with 10 bases between. CDR3 in DNA: TGCGCCAGCAGCTTGGATCCAGGAGCCTCCTACGAGCAGTACTTC. Translation gives CASSLDPGASYEQYF. Supplemented by reference TRBV5-1 and TRBJ2-7, the full variable domain reads KAGVTQTPRYLIKTRGQQVTLSCSPISGHRSVSWYQQTPGQGLQFLFEYFSETQRNKGNFPGRFSGRQFSNSRSEMNVSTLELGDSALYLCASSLDPGASYEQYFGPGTRLTVT.

This sequence joins TRBV19 and TRBJ1-3; 7 bases are a match to TRBD1. The CDR3 is 16 residues long. The V gene end was trimmed by 0 bases and the J gene end by 5 bases; junction bases not matched to a gene: 7. CDR1 is LNHDA, CDR2 SQIVND, per germline (reference sequence). The CDR3 sequence is CASSIETAGGRNTIYF. In nucleotides, the CDR3 is TGTGCCAGTAGTATAGAGACCGCAGGGGGGAGAAACACCATATATTTT.

The chain is built from TRBV7-9 and TRBJ2-7; 7 positions agree with TRBD1. CDR3 length equals 13 residues. Germline CDR1 reads SEHNR; CDR2 reads FQNEAQ (reference sequence). Trimming removed 1 base from V and 5 bases from J; junction bases left unmatched: 2. As DNA, the CDR3 is TGTGCCAGCAGCTTAGTTACAGGGGACGAGCAGTACTTC. Amino acid sequence: CASSLVTGDEQYF.

CDR3 region: CASSVGNGGQPQHF. CDR3 sequence (DNA): TGTGCCAGCAGCGTAGGCAATGGTGGACAGCCCCAGCATTTT. The chain uses TRBV9 and TRBJ1-5; D unclear. V shed 0 bases and J shed 7 bases, with 11 bases lying between them. CDR1 is SGDLS and CDR2 is YYNGEE in the germline V gene. This CDR3 is 14 amino acids long.

CDR3 nucleotides: TGTGCCAGCAGCCGGGGAGTAGGCTCCTACAATGAGCAGTTCTTC. This codes for CASSRGVGSYNEQFF. V gene TRBV7-8 combines with J gene TRBJ2-1; weak D call: TRBD2 (5 bases). V was trimmed by 5 bases and J by 0 bases, leaving 11 bases between them. Germline values: CDR1 SGHVS, CDR2 FQNEAQ. The CDR3 covers 15 residues.

The rearrangement links TRBV21-1 to TRBJ2-7; the D call TRBD1 from the table was never checked on the DNA. TRBV21-1 is a recognized pseudogene. This CDR3 has 13 residues. This CDR3 reads CASSCRVHYEQYV. CDR3 nucleotides: TGTGCCAGCAGCTGCAGGGTCCACTACGAGCAGTACGTC.

The gene calls are TRBV13 and TRBJ2-3; 11 positions agree with TRBD2. The CDR3 is 18 amino acids. Germline V gene sequence: CDR1 PRHDT, CDR2 FYEKMQ (reference sequence). Trimming cost V 3 bases and J 4 bases; bases outside gene matches: 12. The CDR3 spells CASSLGWLAGGQADTQYF. The DNA of the CDR3 is TGTGCCAGCAGCTTGGGCTGGTTAGCGGGGGGGCAGGCAGATACGCAGTATTTT.